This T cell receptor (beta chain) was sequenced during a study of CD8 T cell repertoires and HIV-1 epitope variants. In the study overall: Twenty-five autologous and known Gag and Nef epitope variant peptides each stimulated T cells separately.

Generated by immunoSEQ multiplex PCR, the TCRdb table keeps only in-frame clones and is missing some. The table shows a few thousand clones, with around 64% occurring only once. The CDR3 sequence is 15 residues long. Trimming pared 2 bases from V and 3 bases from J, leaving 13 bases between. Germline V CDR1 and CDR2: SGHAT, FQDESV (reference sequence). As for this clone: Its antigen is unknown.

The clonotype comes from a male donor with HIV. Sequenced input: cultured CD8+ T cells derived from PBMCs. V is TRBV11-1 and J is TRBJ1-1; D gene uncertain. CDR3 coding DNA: TGTGCCAGCAGCTTACCTGTGGGCCCTTACACTGAAGCTTTCTTT. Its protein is CASSLPVGPYTEAFF.